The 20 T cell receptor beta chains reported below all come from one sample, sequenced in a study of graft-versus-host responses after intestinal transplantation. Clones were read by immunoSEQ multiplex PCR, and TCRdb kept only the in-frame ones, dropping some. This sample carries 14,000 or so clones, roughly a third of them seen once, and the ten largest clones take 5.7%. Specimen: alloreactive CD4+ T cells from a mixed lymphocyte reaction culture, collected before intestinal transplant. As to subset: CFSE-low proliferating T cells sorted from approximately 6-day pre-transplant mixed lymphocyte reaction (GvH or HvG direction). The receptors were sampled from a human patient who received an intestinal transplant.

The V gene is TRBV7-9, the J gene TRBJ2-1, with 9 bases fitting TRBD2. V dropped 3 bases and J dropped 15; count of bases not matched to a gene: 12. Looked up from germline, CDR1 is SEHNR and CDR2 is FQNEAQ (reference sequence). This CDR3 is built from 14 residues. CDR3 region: CASSFGGRASPGFF. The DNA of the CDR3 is TGTGCCAGCAGCTTTGGCGGGAGGGCTTCACCAGGGTTCTTC.

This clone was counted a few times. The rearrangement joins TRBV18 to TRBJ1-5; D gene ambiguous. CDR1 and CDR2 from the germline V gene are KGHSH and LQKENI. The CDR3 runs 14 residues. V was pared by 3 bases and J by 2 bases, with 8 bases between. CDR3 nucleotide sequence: TGTGCCAGCTCACCGGTGCTAGGCAATCAGCCCCAGCATTTT. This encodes CASSPVLGNQPQHF.

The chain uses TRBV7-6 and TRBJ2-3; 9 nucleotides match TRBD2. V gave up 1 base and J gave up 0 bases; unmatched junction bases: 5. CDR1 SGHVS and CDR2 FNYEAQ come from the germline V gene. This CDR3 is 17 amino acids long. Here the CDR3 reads CASSLGASGESTDTQYF. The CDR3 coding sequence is TGTGCCAGCAGCTTAGGAGCTAGCGGGGAAAGCACAGATACGCAGTATTTT.

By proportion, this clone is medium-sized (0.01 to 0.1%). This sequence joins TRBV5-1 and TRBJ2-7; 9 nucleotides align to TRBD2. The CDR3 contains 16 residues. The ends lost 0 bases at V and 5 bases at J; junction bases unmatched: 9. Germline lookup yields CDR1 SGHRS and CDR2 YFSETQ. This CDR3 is CASSLVWGGRADEQYF. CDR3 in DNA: TGCGCCAGCAGCTTGGTGTGGGGCGGGAGGGCCGACGAGCAGTACTTC.

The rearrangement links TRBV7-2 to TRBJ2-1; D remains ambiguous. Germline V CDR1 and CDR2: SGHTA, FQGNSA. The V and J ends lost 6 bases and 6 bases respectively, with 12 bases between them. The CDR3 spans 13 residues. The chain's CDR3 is CASSRSRVNEQFF. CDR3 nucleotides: TGTGCCAGCAGTCGTTCTAGGGTCAATGAGCAGTTCTTC.

In DNA form, the CDR3 reads TGTGCCAGCAGTTATTGGGGGGGTTTCAGTGAAAAACTGTTTTTT. Protein sequence: CASSYWGGFSEKLFF. The chain has TRBV6-6 and TRBJ1-4; possibly TRBD1 for D (5 bases). Trimming cost V 3 bases and J 7 bases, with 15 bases left between them. Germline CDR1 reads MNHNY; CDR2 reads SVGAGI (reference sequence). The CDR3 sequence is 15 residues long.

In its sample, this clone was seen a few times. The CDR3 DNA sequence: TGTGCCAGCAGCTTGACGCAGGGCGGCTATGGCTACACCTTC. Its translation: CASSLTQGGYGYTF. The V and J genes are TRBV7-3 and TRBJ1-2, with a possible D match to TRBD1 (5 bases). Germline assignment: CDR1 SGHTA and CDR2 FQGTGA. V lost 3 bases to trimming and J lost 4 bases, with 12 bases between them. The CDR3 spans 14 residues.

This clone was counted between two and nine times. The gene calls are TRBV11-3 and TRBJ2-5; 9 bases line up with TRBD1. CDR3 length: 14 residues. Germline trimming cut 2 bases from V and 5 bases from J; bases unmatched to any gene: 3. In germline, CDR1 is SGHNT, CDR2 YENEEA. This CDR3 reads CASSLRGQGETQYF. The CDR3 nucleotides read TGTGCCAGCAGCTTACGGGGACAGGGCGAGACCCAGTACTTC.

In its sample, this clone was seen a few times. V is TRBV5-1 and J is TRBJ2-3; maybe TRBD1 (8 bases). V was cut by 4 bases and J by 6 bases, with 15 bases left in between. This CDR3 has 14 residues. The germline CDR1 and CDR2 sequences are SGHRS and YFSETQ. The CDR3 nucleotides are TGCGCCAGCAGCCCCGACAGGGGAGGGGATACGCAGTATTTT. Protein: CASSPDRGGDTQYF.

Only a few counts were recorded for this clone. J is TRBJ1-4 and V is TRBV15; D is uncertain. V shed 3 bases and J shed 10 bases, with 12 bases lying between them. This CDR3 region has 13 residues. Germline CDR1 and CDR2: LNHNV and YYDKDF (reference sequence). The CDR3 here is CATSSDLSGKLFF. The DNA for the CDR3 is TGTGCCACCAGCAGCGATCTTTCAGGAAAACTGTTTTTT.

This chain's CDR3 is CASSLQAGPYNEQFF. DNA for the CDR3: TGTGCCAGCAGCTTACAGGCGGGACCATACAATGAGCAGTTCTTC. The chain joins TRBV7-9 to TRBJ2-1; D perhaps matches TRBD2 (6 bases). Germline values: CDR1 SEHNR, CDR2 FQNEAQ (reference sequence). This CDR3 contains 15 residues. The germline V and J ends were trimmed by 2 bases and 4 bases, with 12 bases remaining between them.

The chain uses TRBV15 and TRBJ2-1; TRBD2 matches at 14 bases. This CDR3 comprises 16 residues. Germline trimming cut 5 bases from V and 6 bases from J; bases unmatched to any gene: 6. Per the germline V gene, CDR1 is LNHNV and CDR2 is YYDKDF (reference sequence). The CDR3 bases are TGTGCCACCAGCGGGGGACTAGCGGGAGTAGTCAATGAGCAGTTCTTC. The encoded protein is CATSGGLAGVVNEQFF.

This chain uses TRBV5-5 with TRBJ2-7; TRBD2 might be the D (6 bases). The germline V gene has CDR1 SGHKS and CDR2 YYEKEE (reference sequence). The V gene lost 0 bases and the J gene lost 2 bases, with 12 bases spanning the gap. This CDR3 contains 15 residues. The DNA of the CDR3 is TGTGCCAGCAGCTTGGCGGGGGAGTGGGCCTACGAGCAGTACTTC. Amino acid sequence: CASSLAGEWAYEQYF. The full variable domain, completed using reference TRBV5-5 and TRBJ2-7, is DAGVTQSPTHLIKTRGQQVTLRCSPISGHKSVSWYQQVLGQGPQFIFQYYEKEERGRGNFPDRFSARQFPNYSSELNVNALLLGDSALYLCASSLAGEWAYEQYFGPGTRLTVT.

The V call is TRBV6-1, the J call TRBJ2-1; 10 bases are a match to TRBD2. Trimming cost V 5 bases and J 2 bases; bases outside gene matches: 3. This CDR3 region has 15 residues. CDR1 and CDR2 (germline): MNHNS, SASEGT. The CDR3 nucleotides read TGTGCCAGCAGTTCAGCGGGAGGGACCTACAATGAGCAGTTCTTC. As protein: CASSSAGGTYNEQFF.

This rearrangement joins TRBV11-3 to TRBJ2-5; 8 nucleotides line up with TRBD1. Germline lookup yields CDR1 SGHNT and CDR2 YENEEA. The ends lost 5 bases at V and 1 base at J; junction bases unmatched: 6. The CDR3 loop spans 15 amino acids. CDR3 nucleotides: TGTGCCAGCAGCATCCCGACAGGGGCCCAAGAGACCCAGTACTTC. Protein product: CASSIPTGAQETQYF.

The chain's CDR3 is CASSQRESPGQETQYF. Written as DNA, the CDR3 is TGTGCCAGCTCCCAGAGGGAATCCCCAGGCCAAGAGACCCAGTACTTC. The chain carries TRBV18 and TRBJ2-5, with D possibly TRBD2 on 5 matching bases. Trimming cost V 6 bases and J 1 base, with 18 bases left between them. Per the germline V gene, CDR1 is KGHSH and CDR2 is LQKENI. The CDR3 has 16 amino acids.

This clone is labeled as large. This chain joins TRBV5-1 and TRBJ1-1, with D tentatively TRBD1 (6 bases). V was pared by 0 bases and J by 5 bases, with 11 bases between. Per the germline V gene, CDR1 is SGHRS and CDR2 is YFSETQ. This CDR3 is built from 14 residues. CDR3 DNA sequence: TGCGCCAGCAGCTTGGTGCGGGGGCAGACTGAAGCTTTCTTT. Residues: CASSLVRGQTEAFF.

CDR3 in DNA: TGCAGCGCAGGGGGGGAGGTCGGCGAGCAGTACTTC. It specifies CSAGGEVGEQYF. J is TRBJ2-7 and V is TRBV29-1; possibly TRBD1 or TRBD2 for D (7 bases each). The CDR3 spans 12 residues. Germline CDR1 SQVTM, CDR2 ANQGSEA. V lost 7 bases, J lost 6 bases, and 16 bases lay in between.

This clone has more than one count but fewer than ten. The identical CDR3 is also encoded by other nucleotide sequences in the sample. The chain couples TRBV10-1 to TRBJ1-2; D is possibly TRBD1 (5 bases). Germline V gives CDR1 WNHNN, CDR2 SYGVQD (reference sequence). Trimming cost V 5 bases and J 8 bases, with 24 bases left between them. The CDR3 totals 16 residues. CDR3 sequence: CASSPIPGLGVRGYTF. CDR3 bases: TGCGCCAGCAGTCCGATTCCGGGACTGGGAGTGCGGGGCTACACCTTC.

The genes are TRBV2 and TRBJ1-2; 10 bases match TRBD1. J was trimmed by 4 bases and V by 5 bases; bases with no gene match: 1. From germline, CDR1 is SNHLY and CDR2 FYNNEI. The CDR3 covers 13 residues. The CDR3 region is CASSRDRGYGYTF. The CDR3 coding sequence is TGTGCCAGCAGTCGGGACAGGGGCTATGGCTACACCTTC. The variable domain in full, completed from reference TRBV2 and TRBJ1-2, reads EPEVTQTPSHQVTQMGQEVILRCVPISNHLYFYWYRQILGQKVEFLVSFYNNEISEKSEIFDDQFSVERPDGSNFTLKIRSTKLEDSAMYFCASSRDRGYGYTFGSGTRLTVV.